The source of this T cell receptor (beta chain) is a study of T cell repertoires in cytomegalovirus infection. Of note for this clonotype: Antigen: not known.

The CDR3 runs 14 residues. V was clipped by 1 base and J by 6 bases, with 10 bases between them. Germline-derived CDR1 and CDR2 are MNHNY and SVGAGI (reference sequence). TCRdb independently ran MiXCR on the reads; one entry per CDR3 protein. Of 830,000 or so distinct CDR3 sequences listed, approximately 32% were seen once; the top ten hold roughly an eighth. This receptor was obtained from a human donor in good health (CMV status not recorded). Some clones in this sample may be carry-over from other donors' samples. The sample consisted of cultured CD8+ T cells from PBMCs, taken from culture after CMV antigen stimulation. The rearrangement links TRBV6-6 to TRBJ2-1, with D possibly being TRBD1 (5 bases). The CDR3 reads CASSYFPGPNEQFF. CDR3 sequence (DNA): TGTGCCAGCAGTTACTTTCCAGGGCCCAATGAGCAGTTCTTC.